This TCR beta chain comes out of a study of cytomegalovirus exposure and HLA in healthy donors. In the study overall: Inside one of the first data releases sat about 91 million unique TCRs taken from HLA-typed donors.

As regards this clone: The antigen is undetermined.

Vbeta (60) and Jbeta (13) primers were used in the PCR. Method: immunoSEQ multiplex PCR; TCRdb's copy keeps in-frame clones and lacks some. The data contain approximately 150,000 clones, about 77% of them singletons. The CDR3 has 13 residues. Between the trimmed V and J ends, which lost 2 bases and 8 bases, there was a span of 12 bases. Germline lookup yields CDR1 SEHNR and CDR2 FQNEAQ (reference sequence). Findings and caveats of the study: It was taken for granted in presence/absence analyses that sequencing depth across donors was roughly uniform. An ancestry cluster, one associated with Asian ancestry, reportedly showed fewer N-insertions than the approximately 670-donor mean in a later analysis. A previous analysis found most TCR beta V segments productive roughly 87% or roughly 30% of the time.

This receptor was taken from a male donor in good health and CMV-seropositive. This chain links TRBV7-9 with TRBJ1-1, with D uncertain. Sequenced material: PBMCs. For the CDR3, the DNA is TGTGCCAGCAGCTTACTGTCGGGGAGGGAAGCTTTCTTT. It encodes CASSLLSGREAFF.